Below, 30 T cell receptor beta chains from the same sample are listed, as sequenced in a study of T-cell reconstitution after alpha-beta-depleted transplantation in children. Unique molecular identifiers were used to barcode this TCRbeta library. Each CDR3 protein gets one entry after TCRdb re-called the PCR reads with MiXCR. The table lists around 380,000 distinct CDR3 sequences, about a tenth of them singletons. Sequencing used PBMCs from the stem cell graft donor, obtained from the stem cell graft. Source of these receptors: a human donor who donated a stem cell graft to a child with acute myeloid leukemia.

Worth noting for this clonotype: A clone one base away is much larger, so this may be a read error. The genes are TRBV12-3 or TRBV12-4 and TRBJ2-4, with a possible D match to TRBD1 (6 bases). The length of the CDR3 is 13 residues. Between the trimmed V and J ends, which lost 6 bases and 8 bases, there was a span of 14 bases. The CDR3 protein is CASSTDSKHIQYF. The CDR3 nucleotides read TGTGCCAGCAGCACGGACAGTAAACACATTCAGTACTTC.

This chain joins TRBV10-3 and TRBJ2-7; 7 bases map to TRBD2. Germline lookup yields CDR1 ENHRY and CDR2 SYGVKD. V lost 6 bases and J lost 1; bases outside the gene matches: 9. The CDR3 loop spans 15 amino acids. CDR3 nucleotide sequence: TGTGCCATCAGACCGGGACCAGCGGGGTCCTACGAGCAGTACTTC. Its translation: CAIRPGPAGSYEQYF.

The chain employs TRBV20-1 and TRBJ2-1; 9 bases line up with TRBD1. The CDR3 has 19 amino acids. Trimming at V came to 5 bases and at J to 6 bases, leaving 23 bases not matched to a gene. From germline, CDR1 is DFQATT and CDR2 SNEGSKA (reference sequence). The CDR3 loop is CSADTRTGVGIGRGNEQFF. In DNA, the CDR3 is TGCAGTGCTGACACCCGGACAGGGGTCGGGATCGGTCGCGGCAATGAGCAGTTCTTC.

There are a few counts of this clonotype. The chain uses TRBV18 and TRBJ2-3, with TRBD2 as a possible D gene (5 bases). V shed 3 bases and J shed 6 bases, with 13 bases lying between them. The germline V gene encodes CDR1 KGHSH and CDR2 LQKENI. This CDR3 is 14 amino acids long. Written as DNA, the CDR3 is TGTGCCAGCTCACCGAAGGAGGCGAGGGATACGCAGTATTTT. It translates to CASSPKEARDTQYF. Combining the CDR3 with reference TRBV18 and TRBJ2-3 gives the whole variable domain NAGVMQNPRHLVRRRGQEARLRCSPMKGHSHVYWYRQLPEEGLKFMVYLQKENIIDESGMPKERFSAEFPKEGPSILRIQQVVRGDSAAYFCASSPKEARDTQYFGPGTRLTVL.

There are a few counts of this clonotype. The chain links TRBV5-1 to TRBJ2-5, with D uncertain. Germline assignment: CDR1 SGHRS and CDR2 YFSETQ. V was pared by 4 bases and J by 1 base, with 17 bases between. The CDR3 totals 16 residues. In DNA, the CDR3 is TGCGCCAGCAGCGTTCGCGGAGCCCCTGTCCAAGAGACCCAGTACTTC. It specifies CASSVRGAPVQETQYF. The full variable domain, completed using reference TRBV5-1 and TRBJ2-5, is KAGVTQTPRYLIKTRGQQVTLSCSPISGHRSVSWYQQTPGQGLQFLFEYFSETQRNKGNFPGRFSGRQFSNSRSEMNVSTLELGDSALYLCASSVRGAPVQETQYFGPGTRLLVL.

This clonotype was observed a handful of times. The chain uses TRBV20-1 and TRBJ2-5, with 11 bases aligning to TRBD2. The CDR3 has 14 residues. The germline gives CDR1 DFQATT, CDR2 SNEGSKA (reference sequence). V trimming: 6 bases; J trimming: 7 bases; junction bases outside the gene matches: 10. CDR3 protein: CSARSSGGYVTQYF. The CDR3 nucleotides are TGCAGTGCGAGGTCTAGCGGGGGGTACGTGACCCAGTACTTC.

This clonotype was observed a handful of times. The chain links TRBV10-2 to TRBJ2-5; TRBD2 matches at 9 bases. With 3 bases clipped from V and 2 bases from J, the junction kept 10 bases outside the gene matches. Germline V gene sequence: CDR1 WSHSY, CDR2 SAAADI. The CDR3 totals 17 residues. CDR3 sequence reads: CASSEPNRAGGQETQYF. CDR3 DNA sequence: TGCGCCAGCAGTGAACCGAATCGAGCGGGGGGACAAGAGACCCAGTACTTC.

The chain couples TRBV7-2 to TRBJ2-7; 12 bases line up with TRBD2. Per the germline V gene, CDR1 is SGHTA and CDR2 is FQGNSA. The trim removed 5 bases at V and 0 bases at J, leaving 5 bases unmatched. The CDR3 runs to 16 residues. The CDR3: CASSRATSGSSYEQYF. The CDR3 DNA reads TGTGCCAGCAGCCGAGCGACTAGCGGGAGCTCCTACGAGCAGTACTTC.

The V gene is TRBV10-2, the J gene TRBJ1-5; 8 bases map to TRBD1. The J segment lost 6 bases and the V segment lost 5 bases, leaving 3 bases of the junction unmatched. The CDR3 consists of 13 residues. Germline CDR1 WSHSY, CDR2 SAAADI. The chain's CDR3 is CASSWTGTQPQHF. In DNA, the CDR3 is TGCGCCAGCAGTTGGACAGGGACTCAGCCCCAGCATTTT.

The gene calls are TRBV5-1 and TRBJ2-1; the D gene is possibly TRBD2 (5 bases). The V end lost 1 base, the J end lost 2 bases, and 13 bases lay between the germline ends. Germline CDR1 SGHRS, CDR2 YFSETQ. The length of the CDR3 is 16 residues. The CDR3 bases are TGCGCCAGCAGCTTGTGGTCCCGGGGTACCTACAATGAGCAGTTCTTC. This gives the protein CASSLWSRGTYNEQFF.

This sequence joins TRBV28 and TRBJ2-2; D call uncertain. The CDR3 is 13 residues long. From germline, CDR1 is MDHEN and CDR2 SYDVKM. V lost 7 bases, J lost 2 bases, and 8 bases lay in between. CDR3 DNA: TGTGCCAGCAATCCACCTAACACCGGGGAGCTGTTTTTT. Its translation is CASNPPNTGELFF.

This clonotype was seen only a few times. V gene TRBV11-2 combines with J gene TRBJ2-6, with D possibly matching TRBD2 (6 bases). This CDR3 is built from 18 residues. Trimming pared 2 bases from V and 0 bases from J, leaving 14 bases between. Germline lookup yields CDR1 SGHAT and CDR2 FQNNGV. The CDR3 DNA reads as TGTGCCAGCAGCTTAAGGGGCGGAGGGTTCTCTGGGGCCAACGTCCTGACTTTC. Residues: CASSLRGGGFSGANVLTF.

The chain links TRBV20-1 to TRBJ2-7; the D is unclear. This CDR3 is 14 amino acids long. The V end lost 1 base, the J end lost 5 bases, and 15 bases lay between the germline ends. CDR1 is DFQATT and CDR2 is SNEGSKA in the germline V gene (reference sequence). The CDR3 sequence: CSARVPSSTNEQYF. The CDR3 DNA follows: TGCAGTGCTAGAGTTCCCTCGTCGACCAACGAGCAGTACTTC.

The chain carries TRBV29-1 and TRBJ2-7; TRBD1 is a possible D gene (6 bases). Trimming removed 4 bases at V and 4 bases at J, with 17 bases between. The germline gives CDR1 SQVTM, CDR2 ANQGSEA. The CDR3 consists of 14 residues. CDR3 nucleotides: TGCAGCGTTGGGGGAAGGGGGAGCGTGTACGAGCAGTACTTC. Its protein is CSVGGRGSVYEQYF.

This chain links TRBV29-1 with TRBJ2-7, with D unresolved. Looked up from germline, CDR1 is SQVTM and CDR2 is ANQGSEA. This CDR3 has 12 residues. Trimming left V 4 bases short and J 0 bases short, with 7 bases between. Here the CDR3 DNA reads TGCAGCGTTGTTGTAGCCTCCTACGAGCAGTACTTC. Its protein is CSVVVASYEQYF.

This clonotype has more than one count but fewer than ten. The J gene is TRBJ1-1, the V gene TRBV12-3 or TRBV12-4; TRBD1 is a possible D gene (6 bases). V shed 7 bases and J shed 5 bases, with 17 bases lying between them. This CDR3 is built from 14 residues. This CDR3 reads CASNPIQGGTEAFF. CDR3 DNA: TGTGCCAGCAACCCAATACAGGGTGGGACTGAAGCTTTCTTT.

This clonotype was picked up a small number of times. Here the CDR3 reads CASSVPGANVLTF. CDR3 sequence (DNA): TGTGCCAGCAGCGTCCCTGGGGCCAACGTCCTGACTTTC. V is TRBV9 and J is TRBJ2-6; no reliable D call. CDR1 is SGDLS, CDR2 YYNGEE, per germline. The CDR3 loop spans 13 amino acids. V lost 2 bases to trimming and J lost 2 bases, with 2 bases between them. Using reference TRBV9 and TRBJ2-6 for the parts outside the CDR3, the full variable domain is DSGVTQTPKHLITATGQRVTLRCSPRSGDLSVYWYQQSLDQGLQFLIQYYNGEERAKGNILERFSAQQFPDLHSELNLSSLELGDSALYFCASSVPGANVLTFGAGSRLTVL.

The rearrangement joins TRBV10-3 to TRBJ2-2; 8 nucleotides align to TRBD1. V trimming: 9 bases; J trimming: 5 bases; junction bases outside the gene matches: 2. This CDR3 contains 12 residues. CDR1 is ENHRY and CDR2 is SYGVKD in the germline V gene. CDR3 sequence (DNA): TGTGCCATGCGGACAGGGACCGGGGAGCTGTTTTTT. The encoded protein is CAMRTGTGELFF.

This clonotype came up many times. V usage is TRBV20-1 and J usage is TRBJ2-3; 7 bases align to TRBD1. Losses at the gene ends were 1 base for V and 4 bases for J; bases not matched to a gene: 5. The CDR3 totals 14 residues. Germline CDR1 and CDR2: DFQATT and SNEGSKA (reference sequence). The CDR3 loop is CSARGIRGSDTQYF. In DNA form, the CDR3 reads TGCAGTGCTAGAGGTATCAGGGGGTCAGATACGCAGTATTTT.

The chain has TRBV7-2 and TRBJ2-7; TRBD2 agrees at 7 bases. This CDR3 is built from 15 residues. The V gene end was trimmed by 8 bases and the J gene end by 0 bases; junction bases not matched to a gene: 10. Germline loops: CDR1 SGHTA, CDR2 FQGNSA. The CDR3 coding sequence is TGTGCCAGCCGCCATACTAGCGCTTCCTCCTACGAGCAGTACTTC. The encoded protein is CASRHTSASSYEQYF.

This clonotype was counted only a few times. The chain couples TRBV20-1 to TRBJ2-7, with 10 bases matching TRBD2. The CDR3 contains 15 residues. Germline V gene lookup returns CDR1 DFQATT and CDR2 SNEGSKA (reference sequence). J lost 3 bases, V lost 5 bases, and 10 bases had no gene match. In DNA form, the CDR3 reads TGCAGTGCTGGTGACCCACTAGCGGGGAACTACGAGCAGTACGTC. It is translated as CSAGDPLAGNYEQYV.

This chain joins TRBV27 and TRBJ2-7, with D perhaps matching TRBD1 (5 bases). CDR1 and CDR2 (germline): MNHEY, SMNVEV (reference sequence). V was cut by 4 bases and J by 6 bases, with 7 bases left in between. The CDR3 runs to 11 residues. The CDR3 loop is CASSYGAEQYV. CDR3 nucleotides: TGTGCCAGCAGTTATGGGGCCGAGCAGTACGTC.

In its sample, this clonotype was seen a few times. The rearrangement links TRBV2 to TRBJ2-2, with TRBD1 matching 9 bases. The CDR3 runs to 14 residues. CDR1 is SNHLY and CDR2 is FYNNEI in the germline V gene. The V segment lost 6 bases and the J segment 4 bases; nucleotides outside the gene matches: 3. The CDR3: CASRPGQGTGELFF. CDR3 nucleotides: TGTGCCAGCAGGCCGGGACAGGGCACCGGGGAGCTGTTTTTT.

The table lists this clonotype with a few counts. The V and J genes are TRBV5-1 and TRBJ2-7; TRBD1 is a possible D gene (6 bases). The CDR3 runs to 15 residues. Per germline, CDR1 SGHRS and CDR2 YFSETQ. V was trimmed by 0 bases and J by 5 bases, leaving 15 bases between them. The CDR3 region has the DNA TGCGCCAGCAGCTTGGCGTGGGGGCTCGGGAACGAGCAGTACTTC. Protein product: CASSLAWGLGNEQYF. Drawing the rest from reference TRBV5-1 and TRBJ2-7, the complete variable domain is KAGVTQTPRYLIKTRGQQVTLSCSPISGHRSVSWYQQTPGQGLQFLFEYFSETQRNKGNFPGRFSGRQFSNSRSEMNVSTLELGDSALYLCASSLAWGLGNEQYFGPGTRLTVT.

This clonotype was detected only a few times. This sequence joins TRBV6-1 and TRBJ2-1, with TRBD2 matching over 9 bases. V trimming: 5 bases; J trimming: 7 bases; junction bases outside the gene matches: 9. This CDR3 comprises 15 residues. Germline V gene lookup returns CDR1 MNHNS and CDR2 SASEGT. The CDR3 coding sequence is TGTGCCAGCAGTCAACGATTAGCGGGAGTTAATGAGCAGTTCTTC. The encoded protein is CASSQRLAGVNEQFF.

This chain links TRBV18 with TRBJ1-1; D is unresolved. The CDR3 loop spans 13 amino acids. Germline V gene data show CDR1 as KGHSH and CDR2 as LQKENI. V lost 5 bases and J lost 7, with 14 bases in between. CDR3 nucleotide sequence: TGTGCCAGCTCAACCAATAATCCCTATGAAGCTTTCTTT. This gives the protein CASSTNNPYEAFF.

There are many counts of this clonotype. The chain couples TRBV29-1 to TRBJ2-3, with D unresolved. V lost 8 bases, J lost 1 base, and 16 bases lay in between. The germline V gene encodes CDR1 SQVTM and CDR2 ANQGSEA. This CDR3 has 14 residues. CDR3 loop: CSTQAREGTDTQYF. CDR3 DNA sequence: TGCAGCACGCAAGCGAGAGAGGGCACAGATACGCAGTATTTT.

The chain is built from TRBV7-9 and TRBJ1-2, with a tentative D call TRBD1 (5 bases). V was cut by 8 bases and J by 1 base, with 11 bases left in between. The CDR3 spans 13 residues. Germline lookup yields CDR1 SEHNR and CDR2 FQNEAQ (reference sequence). The DNA of the CDR3 is TGTGCCAGCGGGCAGGGATTTAACTATGGCTACACCTTC. Translation gives CASGQGFNYGYTF.

This clonotype turned up a few times. The genes are TRBV12-3 or TRBV12-4 and TRBJ2-7; D is unclear. This CDR3 spans 12 amino acids. Here the CDR3 reads CASSRASGQFSV. The CDR3 DNA sequence: TGTGCCAGCAGTCGTGCCAGTGGCCAGTTCTCGGTC.

This chain connects TRBV12-3 or TRBV12-4 to TRBJ1-4, with D unclear. The CDR3 loop spans 14 amino acids. The V and J ends lost 2 bases and 4 bases respectively, with 8 bases between them. The CDR3 reads CASSLFGFNEKLFF. CDR3 nucleotides: TGTGCCAGCAGTTTATTTGGGTTTAATGAAAAACTGTTTTTT.